This T cell receptor (beta chain) was sequenced for a study of blood T cell repertoires in COVID-19. The V end lost 4 bases, the J end lost 8 bases, and 18 bases lay between the germline ends. This CDR3 comprises 15 residues. In germline, CDR1 is MNHEY, CDR2 SVGAGI. In the original analysis: Scientists estimated how many nucleated cells there were by amplifying reference gene primers. Produced via immunoSEQ multiplex PCR; TCRdb's table is partial and in-frame only. D and trimming come from the DNA, and the V and J calls and clone size come from that table. The sample has approximately 400,000 clones, 88% seen once; the top ten hold 1.2%.

The chain is built from TRBV6-5 and TRBJ2-1; D perhaps matches TRBD1 (5 bases). This sequence was found in a woman aged 18-30 years who had recovered from COVID-19. The specimen sequenced was PBMCs or T cells enriched from blood (not recorded which). The CDR3 loop is CASSSVRDSLYEQFF. The CDR3 DNA sequence: TGTGCCAGCAGTTCCGTCAGGGATTCTTTATATGAGCAGTTCTTC.